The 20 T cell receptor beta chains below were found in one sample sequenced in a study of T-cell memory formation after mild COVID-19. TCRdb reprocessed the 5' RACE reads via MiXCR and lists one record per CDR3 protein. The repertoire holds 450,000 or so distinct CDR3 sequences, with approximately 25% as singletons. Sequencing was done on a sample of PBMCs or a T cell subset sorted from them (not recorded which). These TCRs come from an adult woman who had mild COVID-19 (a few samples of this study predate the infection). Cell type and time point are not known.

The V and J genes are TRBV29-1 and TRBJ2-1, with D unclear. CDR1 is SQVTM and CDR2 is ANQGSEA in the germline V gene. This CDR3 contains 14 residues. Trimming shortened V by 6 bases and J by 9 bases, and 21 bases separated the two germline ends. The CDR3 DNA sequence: TGCAGCGTCTCCGATCAGACGAGCTATTTTGAGCAGTTCTTC. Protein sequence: CSVSDQTSYFEQFF.

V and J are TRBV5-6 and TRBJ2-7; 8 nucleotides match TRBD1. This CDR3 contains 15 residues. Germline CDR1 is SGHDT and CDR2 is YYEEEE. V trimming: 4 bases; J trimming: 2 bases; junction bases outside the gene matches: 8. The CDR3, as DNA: TGTGCCAGCAGCCCAGGACAGGGTCCTACCTACGAGCAGTACTTC. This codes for CASSPGQGPTYEQYF.

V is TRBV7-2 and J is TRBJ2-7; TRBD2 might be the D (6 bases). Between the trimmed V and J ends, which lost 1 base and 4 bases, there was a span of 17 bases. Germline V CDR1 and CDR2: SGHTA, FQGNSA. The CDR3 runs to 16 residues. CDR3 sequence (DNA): TGTGCCAGCAGCTTAGGAGGGTCGGGAGTTCCTTACGAGCAGTACTTC. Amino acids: CASSLGGSGVPYEQYF.

The CDR3 coding sequence is TGTGCCAGCAGCGATCTACTCGCGGGGGGGACAACCGGGGAGCTGTTTTTT. This sequence encodes CASSDLLAGGTTGELFF. The rearrangement uses TRBV5-6 and TRBJ2-2; 9 bases align to TRBD2. J gave up 5 bases and V 4 bases, and 12 bases lay outside the gene matches. Germline V lookup: CDR1 SGHDT, CDR2 YYEEEE. CDR3 length: 17 residues. The full variable domain, completed using reference TRBV5-6 and TRBJ2-2, is DAGVTQSPTHLIKTRGQQVTLRCSPKSGHDTVSWYQQALGQGPQFIFQYYEEEERQRGNFPDRFSGHQFPNYSSELNVNALLLGDSALYLCASSDLLAGGTTGELFFGEGSRLTVL.

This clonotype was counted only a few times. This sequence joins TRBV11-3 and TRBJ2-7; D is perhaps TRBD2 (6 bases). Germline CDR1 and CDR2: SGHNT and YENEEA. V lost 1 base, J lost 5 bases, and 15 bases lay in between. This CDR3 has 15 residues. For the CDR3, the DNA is TGTGCCAGCAGCTTAGGATTGGTAGGAGGGAACGAGCAGTACTTC. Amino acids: CASSLGLVGGNEQYF.

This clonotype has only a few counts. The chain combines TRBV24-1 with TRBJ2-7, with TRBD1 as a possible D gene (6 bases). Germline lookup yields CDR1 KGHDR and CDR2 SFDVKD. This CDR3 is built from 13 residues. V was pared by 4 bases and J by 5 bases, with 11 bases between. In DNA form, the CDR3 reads TGTGCCACCAGTGAACAGGGACGGGACGAGCAGTACTTC. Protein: CATSEQGRDEQYF.

CDR3 in DNA: TGTGCCAGCAGTGAAGTAGCAGCCAAAAACATTCAGTACTTC. Translated, it gives CASSEVAAKNIQYF. The chain couples TRBV25-1 to TRBJ2-4; the D is unclear. V was shortened by 2 bases and J by 0 bases, with 5 bases between the two germline ends. The CDR3 covers 14 residues. Germline CDR1 is MGHDK and CDR2 is SYGVNS.

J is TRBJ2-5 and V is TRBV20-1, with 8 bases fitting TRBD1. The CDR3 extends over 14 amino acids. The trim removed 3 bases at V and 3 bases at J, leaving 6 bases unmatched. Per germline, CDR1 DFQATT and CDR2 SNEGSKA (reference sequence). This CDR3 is CSARGRGQEETQYF. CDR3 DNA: TGCAGTGCTAGGGGCAGGGGGCAGGAAGAGACCCAGTACTTC.

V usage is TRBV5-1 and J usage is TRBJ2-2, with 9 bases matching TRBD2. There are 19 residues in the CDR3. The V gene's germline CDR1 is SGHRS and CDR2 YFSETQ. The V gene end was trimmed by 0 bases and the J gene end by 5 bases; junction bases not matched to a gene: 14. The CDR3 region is CASSLAALAGPVGTGELFF. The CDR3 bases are TGCGCCAGCAGCTTGGCGGCTCTAGCGGGACCCGTAGGAACCGGGGAGCTGTTTTTT.

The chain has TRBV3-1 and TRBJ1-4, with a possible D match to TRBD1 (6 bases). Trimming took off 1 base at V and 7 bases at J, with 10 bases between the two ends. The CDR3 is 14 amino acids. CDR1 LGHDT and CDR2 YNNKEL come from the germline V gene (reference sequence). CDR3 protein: CASSQAGASEKLFF. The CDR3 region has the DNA TGTGCCAGCAGCCAAGCGGGGGCGAGTGAAAAACTGTTTTTT.

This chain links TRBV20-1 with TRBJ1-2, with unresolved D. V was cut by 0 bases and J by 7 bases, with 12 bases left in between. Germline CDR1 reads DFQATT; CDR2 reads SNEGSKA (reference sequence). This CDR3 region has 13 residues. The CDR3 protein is CSARDPPQTGYTF. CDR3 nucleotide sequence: TGCAGTGCTAGAGACCCCCCCCAAACTGGCTACACCTTC.

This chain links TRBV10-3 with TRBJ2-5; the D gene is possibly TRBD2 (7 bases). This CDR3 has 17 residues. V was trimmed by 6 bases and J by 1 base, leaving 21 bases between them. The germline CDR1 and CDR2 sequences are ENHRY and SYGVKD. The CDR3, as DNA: TGTGCCATCAGAGGGGAGGGGGACAACTTTATCCAAGAGACCCAGTACTTC. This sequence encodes CAIRGEGDNFIQETQYF.

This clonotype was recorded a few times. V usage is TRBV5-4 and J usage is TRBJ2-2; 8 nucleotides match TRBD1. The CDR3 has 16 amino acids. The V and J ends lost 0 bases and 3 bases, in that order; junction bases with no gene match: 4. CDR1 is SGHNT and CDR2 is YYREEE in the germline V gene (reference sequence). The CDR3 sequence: CASSLARGRDTGELFF. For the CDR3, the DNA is TGTGCCAGCAGCTTGGCCAGGGGGCGCGACACCGGGGAGCTGTTTTTT.

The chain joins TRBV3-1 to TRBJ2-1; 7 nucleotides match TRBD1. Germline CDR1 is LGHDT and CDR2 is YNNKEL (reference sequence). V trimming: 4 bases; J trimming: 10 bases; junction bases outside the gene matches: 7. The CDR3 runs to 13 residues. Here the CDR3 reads CASSRAGQVEQFF. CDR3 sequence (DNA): TGTGCCAGCAGCCGAGCCGGACAGGTGGAGCAGTTCTTC.

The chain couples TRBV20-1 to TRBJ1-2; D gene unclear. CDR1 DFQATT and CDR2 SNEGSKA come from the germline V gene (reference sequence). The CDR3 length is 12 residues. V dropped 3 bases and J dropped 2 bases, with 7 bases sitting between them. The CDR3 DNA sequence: TGCAGTGCTAGGGGCCGAAACTATGGCTACACCTTC. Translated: CSARGRNYGYTF.

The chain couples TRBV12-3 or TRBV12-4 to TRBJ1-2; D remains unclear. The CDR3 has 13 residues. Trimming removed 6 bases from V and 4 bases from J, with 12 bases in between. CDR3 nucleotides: TGTGCCAGCAGCCCGGAGCAGGCCTATGGCTACACCTTC. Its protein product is CASSPEQAYGYTF.

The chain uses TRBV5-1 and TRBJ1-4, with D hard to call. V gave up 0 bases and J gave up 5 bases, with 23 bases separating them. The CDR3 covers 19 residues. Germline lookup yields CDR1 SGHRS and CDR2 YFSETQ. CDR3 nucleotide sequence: TGCGCCAGCAGCTTGGATCCGCGATTACGGGCAGGAGAAAATGAAAAACTGTTTTTT. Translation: CASSLDPRLRAGENEKLFF. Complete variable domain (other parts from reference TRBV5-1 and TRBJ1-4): KAGVTQTPRYLIKTRGQQVTLSCSPISGHRSVSWYQQTPGQGLQFLFEYFSETQRNKGNFPGRFSGRQFSNSRSEMNVSTLELGDSALYLCASSLDPRLRAGENEKLFFGSGTQLSVL.

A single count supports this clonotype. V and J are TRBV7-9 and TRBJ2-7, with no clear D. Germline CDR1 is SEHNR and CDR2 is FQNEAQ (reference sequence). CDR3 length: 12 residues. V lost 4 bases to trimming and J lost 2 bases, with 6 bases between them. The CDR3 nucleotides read TGTGCCAGCAGCTACACTACCTACGAGCAGTACTTC. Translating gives CASSYTTYEQYF.

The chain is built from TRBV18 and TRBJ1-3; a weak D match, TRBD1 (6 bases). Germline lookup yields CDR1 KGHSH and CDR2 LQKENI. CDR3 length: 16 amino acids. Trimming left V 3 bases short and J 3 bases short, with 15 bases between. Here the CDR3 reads CASSPDRKAVGNTIYF. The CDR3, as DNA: TGTGCCAGCTCACCCGACAGGAAAGCCGTTGGAAACACCATATATTTT.

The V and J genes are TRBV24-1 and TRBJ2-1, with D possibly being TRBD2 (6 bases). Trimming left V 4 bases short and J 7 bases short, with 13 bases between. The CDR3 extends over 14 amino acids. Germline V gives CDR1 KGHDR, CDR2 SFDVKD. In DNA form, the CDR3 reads TGTGCCACCAGTGAGCCGGGACTCCGAAATGAGCAGTTCTTC. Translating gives CATSEPGLRNEQFF.